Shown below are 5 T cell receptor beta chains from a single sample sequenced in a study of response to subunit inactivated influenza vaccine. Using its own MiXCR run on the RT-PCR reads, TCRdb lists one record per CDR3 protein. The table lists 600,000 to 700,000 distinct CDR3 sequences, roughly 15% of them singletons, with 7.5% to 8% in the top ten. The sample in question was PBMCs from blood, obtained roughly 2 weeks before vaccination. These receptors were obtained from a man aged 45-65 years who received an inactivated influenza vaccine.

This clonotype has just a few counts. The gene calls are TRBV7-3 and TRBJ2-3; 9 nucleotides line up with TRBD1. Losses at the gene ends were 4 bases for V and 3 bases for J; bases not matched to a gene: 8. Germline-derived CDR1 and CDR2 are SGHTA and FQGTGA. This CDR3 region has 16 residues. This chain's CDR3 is CASSSTGTGTTDTQYF. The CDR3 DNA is TGTGCCAGCAGCTCCACCGGGACAGGGACGACAGATACGCAGTATTTT. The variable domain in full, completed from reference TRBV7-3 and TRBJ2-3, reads GAGVSQTPSNKVTEKGKYVELRCDPISGHTALYWYRQSLGQGPEFLIYFQGTGAADDSGLPNDRFFAVRPEGSVSTLKIQRTERGDSAVYLCASSSTGTGTTDTQYFGPGTRLTVL.

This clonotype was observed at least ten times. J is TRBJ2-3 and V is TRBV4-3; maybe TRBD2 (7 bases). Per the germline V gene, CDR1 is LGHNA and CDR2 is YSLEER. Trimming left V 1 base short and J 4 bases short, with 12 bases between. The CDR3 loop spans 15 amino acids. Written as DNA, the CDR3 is TGCGCCAGCAGCCAAGGGGGGGGGGCTCCAGATACGCAGTATTTT. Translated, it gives CASSQGGGAPDTQYF.

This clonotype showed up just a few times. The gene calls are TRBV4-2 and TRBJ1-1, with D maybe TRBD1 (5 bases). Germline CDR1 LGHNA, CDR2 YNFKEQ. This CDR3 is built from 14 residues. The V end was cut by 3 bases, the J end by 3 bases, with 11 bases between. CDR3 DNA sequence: TGTGCCAGCAGCCAGGGGACCATGGACACTGAAGCTTTCTTT. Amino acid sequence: CASSQGTMDTEAFF.

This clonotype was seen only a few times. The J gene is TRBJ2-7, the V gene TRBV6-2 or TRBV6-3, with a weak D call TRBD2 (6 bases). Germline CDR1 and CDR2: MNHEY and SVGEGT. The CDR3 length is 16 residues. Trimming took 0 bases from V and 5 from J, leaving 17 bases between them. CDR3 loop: CASSYSRTIPGDEQYF. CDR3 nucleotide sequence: TGTGCCAGCAGTTACTCGCGGACTATACCGGGGGACGAGCAGTACTTC.

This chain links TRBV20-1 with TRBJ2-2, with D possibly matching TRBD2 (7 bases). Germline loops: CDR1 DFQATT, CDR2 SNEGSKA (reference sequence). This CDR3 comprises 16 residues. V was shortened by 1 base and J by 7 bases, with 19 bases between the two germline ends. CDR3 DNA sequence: TGCAGTGCTAGAGTCGTCGGGGGGCCGGCTCACGGGGAGCTGTTTTTT. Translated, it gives CSARVVGGPAHGELFF.